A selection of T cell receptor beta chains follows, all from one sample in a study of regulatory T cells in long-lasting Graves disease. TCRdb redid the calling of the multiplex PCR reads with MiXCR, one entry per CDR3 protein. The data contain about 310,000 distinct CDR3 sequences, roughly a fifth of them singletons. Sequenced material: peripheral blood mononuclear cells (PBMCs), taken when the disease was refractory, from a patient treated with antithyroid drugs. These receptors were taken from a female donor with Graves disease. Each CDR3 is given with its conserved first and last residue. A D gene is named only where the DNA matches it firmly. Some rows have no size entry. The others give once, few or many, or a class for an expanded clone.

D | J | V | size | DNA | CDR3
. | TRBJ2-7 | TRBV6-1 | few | TGTGCCAGCAGTGCCAAACACCCGCCCTACGAGCAGTACTTC | CASSAKHPPYEQYF
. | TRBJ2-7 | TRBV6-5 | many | TGTGCCAGCAGTTACTCGCGGCAGGGGTTACACGAGCAGTACTTC | CASSYSRQGLHEQYF
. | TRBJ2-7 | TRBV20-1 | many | TGCAGTGCTAGAGCCCAGGAGATTGCCTACGAGCAGTACTTC | CSARAQEIAYEQYF
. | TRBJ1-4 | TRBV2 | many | TGTGCCAGCAGTGAACTTAGGACGGCGGGGCTGTTTTTT | CASSELRTAGLFF
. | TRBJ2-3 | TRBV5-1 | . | TGCGCCAGCAGCTTGGGGGGGACAATCACAGATACGCAGTATTTT | CASSLGGTITDTQYF
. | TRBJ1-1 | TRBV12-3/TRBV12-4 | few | TGTGCCAGCAGTTGGAAACAGGACACTGAAGCTTTCTTT | CASSWKQDTEAFF
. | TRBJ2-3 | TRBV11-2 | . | TGTGCCAGCAGCACCCAGGGGACTAGCACAGATACGCAGTATTTT | CASSTQGTSTDTQYF
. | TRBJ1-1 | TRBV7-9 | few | TGTGCCAGCACCCGAGGAGGGGGTCTCACTGAAGCTTTCTTT | CASTRGGGLTEAFF
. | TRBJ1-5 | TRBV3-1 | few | TGTGCCAGCAGCCAAGAGGCAGGACAGCCTCAGCATTTT | CASSQEAGQPQHF
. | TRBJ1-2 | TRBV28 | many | TGTGCCAGCAGTTTACCAGGCTTAGCCTATGGCTACACCTTC | CASSLPGLAYGYTF
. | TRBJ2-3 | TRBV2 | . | TGTGCACTAGCAGTAGATACGCAGTATTTT | CALAVDTQYF
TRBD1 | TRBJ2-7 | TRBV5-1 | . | TGCGCCAGCACCAAAGACAGGGGTACCTACGAGCAGTACTTC | CASTKDRGTYEQYF
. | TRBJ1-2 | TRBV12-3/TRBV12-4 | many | TGTGCCAGCAGTTTACGGGGAGGGGTTGGCTACACCTTC | CASSLRGGVGYTF
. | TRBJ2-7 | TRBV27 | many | TGTGCCAGCGGTCAGGTTTACGAGCAGTACTTC | CASGQVYEQYF
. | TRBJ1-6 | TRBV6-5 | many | TGTGCCAGCAGTTACTCGGCAGGGGTTCCTTCACCCCTCCACTTT | CASSYSAGVPSPLHF
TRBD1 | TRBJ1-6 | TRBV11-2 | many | TGTGCCAGCAGTCCGGGACAGGACGGGACACCCCTCCACTTT | CASSPGQDGTPLHF
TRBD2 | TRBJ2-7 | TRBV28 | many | TGTGCCAGCAGTGCGGAGCGGGAGCCCTACGAGCAGTACTTC | CASSAEREPYEQYF
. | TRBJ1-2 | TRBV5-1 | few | TGCGCCAGCAGCTTGGAGGGGGGCTATGGCTACACCTTC | CASSLEGGYGYTF
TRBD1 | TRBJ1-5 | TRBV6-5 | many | TGTGCCAGCAGTTACGTCGGACAGGGCTCGCCCCAGCATTTT | CASSYVGQGSPQHF
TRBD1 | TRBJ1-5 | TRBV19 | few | TGTGCCAGTTGCTGGGGGACAGGGGGTGACGTGTCCAATCAGCCCCAGCATTTT | CASCWGTGGDVSNQPQHF
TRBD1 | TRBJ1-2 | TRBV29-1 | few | TGCAGCGTCTACTCGGGGGGCAGGGGGCTTGGCTACACCTTC | CSVYSGGRGLGYTF
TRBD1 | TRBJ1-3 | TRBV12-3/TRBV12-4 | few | TGTGCCAGCAGGGGGACAGAATCTGGAAACACCATATATTTT | CASRGTESGNTIYF
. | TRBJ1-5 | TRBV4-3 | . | TGCGCCAGCAGCCAAGAGGACCGCCCGCCGGGCGATCAGCCCCAGCATTTT | CASSQEDRPPGDQPQHF
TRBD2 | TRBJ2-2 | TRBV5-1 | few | TGCGCCAGCGCTACTAGCGGGAGTTCGAACACCGGGGAGCTGTTTTTT | CASATSGSSNTGELFF
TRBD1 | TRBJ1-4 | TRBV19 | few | TGTGCCAGTAGCACGTACGGGACAGGGGATGAAAAACTGTTTTTT | CASSTYGTGDEKLFF
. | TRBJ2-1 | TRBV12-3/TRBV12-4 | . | TGTGCCAGCAGTTTCGGGCTGTACAATGAGCAGTTCTTC | CASSFGLYNEQFF
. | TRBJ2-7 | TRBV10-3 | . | TGTGCCATCAGTCCTCTTTCCGCAACGCCCGGGACGAGTACCTACGAGCAGTACTTC | CAISPLSATPGTSTYEQYF
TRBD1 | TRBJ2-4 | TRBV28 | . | TGTGCCAGCAGTCAGGCGGGGACAGGGATACACATTCAGTACTTC | CASSQAGTGIHIQYF
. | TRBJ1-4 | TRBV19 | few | TGTGCCAGTAAGGGGGGACGCGAATACGAAAAACTGTTTTTT | CASKGGREYEKLFF
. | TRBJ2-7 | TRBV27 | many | TGTGCCAGCAGTTTCGGTCTTCTACCAGATTACGAGCAGTACTTC | CASSFGLLPDYEQYF
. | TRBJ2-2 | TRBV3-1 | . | TGTGCCAGCAGCCAAGCTGAGGAGACCGGGGAGCTGTTTTTT | CASSQAEETGELFF
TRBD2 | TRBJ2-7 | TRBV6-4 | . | TGTGCCAGCAGTTACACGTCCGTAGCGGGAGGTGCCACTTACGAGCAGTACTTC | CASSYTSVAGGATYEQYF
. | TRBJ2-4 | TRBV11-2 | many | TGTGCCAGCAGCTTCGGGACGATAGCCAAAAACATTCAGTACTTC | CASSFGTIAKNIQYF
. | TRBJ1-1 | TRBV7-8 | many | TGTGCCAGCAAAACCCGGGGGGTATGGACTGAAGCTTTCTTT | CASKTRGVWTEAFF
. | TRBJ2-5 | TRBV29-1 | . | TGCAGCGTTGTCGGTGGGAGTATAGGAGAGACCCAGTACTTC | CSVVGGSIGETQYF
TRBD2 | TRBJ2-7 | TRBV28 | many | TGTGCCAGCAGTTGGGGACTAGCGGGAACCTACGAGCAGTACTTC | CASSWGLAGTYEQYF
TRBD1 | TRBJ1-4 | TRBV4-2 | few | TGTGCCAGCAGCCAAGTTGTTGGGACAGGGGTAGGAAAACTGTTTTTT | CASSQVVGTGVGKLFF
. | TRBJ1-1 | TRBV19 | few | TGTGCCAGCTCAGGCTTCCCAGGAGGGGCTTTCTTT | CASSGFPGGAFF
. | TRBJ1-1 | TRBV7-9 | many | TGTGCCACCCTAGGACTGGCCGCTGAAGCTTTCTTT | CATLGLAAEAFF
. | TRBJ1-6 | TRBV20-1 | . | TGCAGTGCTAGAGATTTCTCAGGGAATAGTTCACCCCTCCACTTT | CSARDFSGNSSPLHF
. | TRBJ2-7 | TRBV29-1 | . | TGCAGCGTTGAAGTTGGGGACTCCTACGAGCAGTACTTC | CSVEVGDSYEQYF
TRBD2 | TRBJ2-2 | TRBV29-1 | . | TGCAGCGTTGTCCCTAGCGGGAGGGCCCCCGGGGAGCTGTTTTTT | CSVVPSGRAPGELFF
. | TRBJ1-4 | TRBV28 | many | TGTGCCAGCACTCGCGACTTTTATGAAAAACTGTTTTTT | CASTRDFYEKLFF
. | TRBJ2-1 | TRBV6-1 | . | TGTGCCAGCAGTGCCTGGGAGCGGGCCTACAATGAGCAGTTCTTC | CASSAWERAYNEQFF
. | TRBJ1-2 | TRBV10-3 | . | TGTGCCACCAGTGATAACAGGGCCTATGGCTACACCTTC | CATSDNRAYGYTF
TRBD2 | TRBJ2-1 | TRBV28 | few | TGTGCCAGCAGTTTCCCCCCCCGATATAAACTAGCGGGAGGGCTCAATGAGCAGTTCTTC | CASSFPPRYKLAGGLNEQFF
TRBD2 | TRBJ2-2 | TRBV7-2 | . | TGTGCCAGCAGCAAGGGACTAGCAATCGGGGAGCTGTTTTTT | CASSKGLAIGELFF
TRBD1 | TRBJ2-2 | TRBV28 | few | TGTGCCAGCAGCCAGGGGGTGAACACCGGGGAGCTGTTTTTT | CASSQGVNTGELFF
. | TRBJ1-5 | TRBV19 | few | TGTGCCAGTAGTCAGAGGGGATATAGCAATCAGCCCCAGCATTTT | CASSQRGYSNQPQHF
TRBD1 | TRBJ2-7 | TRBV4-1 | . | TGCGCCAGCAGCCAGGTTCCGGGACAGGTCCCCTACGAGCAGTACTTC | CASSQVPGQVPYEQYF
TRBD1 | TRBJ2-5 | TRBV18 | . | TGTGCCAGCTCACCGATCAGGGGGTTTGGAGAGACCCAGTACTTC | CASSPIRGFGETQYF
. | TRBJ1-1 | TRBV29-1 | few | TGCAGCGTTGAACAGATGAACACTGAAGCTTTCTTT | CSVEQMNTEAFF
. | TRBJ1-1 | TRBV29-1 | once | TGCAGCGTTGAAGATGGGGTTGGACGTATGAACACTGAAGCTTTCTTT | CSVEDGVGRMNTEAFF
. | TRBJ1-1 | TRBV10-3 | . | TGTGCCATCAGTGGTTGGGGGAACACTGAAGCTTTCTTT | CAISGWGNTEAFF
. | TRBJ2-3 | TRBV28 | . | TGTGCCAGCAGTTTCTCCGGGAATACGCAGTATTTT | CASSFSGNTQYF
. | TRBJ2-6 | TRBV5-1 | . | TGCGCCAGCAGCTTGGACACAGGGAGAGGGGCCAACGTCCTGACTTTC | CASSLDTGRGANVLTF
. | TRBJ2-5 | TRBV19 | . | TGTGCCAGTAGTATTCCGGGGAGGCGAGAGACCCAGTACTTC | CASSIPGRRETQYF
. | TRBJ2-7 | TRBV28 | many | TGTGCCAGCACCCCAAGGATCCGTGCGTCTTACGAGCAGTACTTC | CASTPRIRASYEQYF
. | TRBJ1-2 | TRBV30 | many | TGTGCCTGGAGTAGGCAGAACTATGGCTACACCTTC | CAWSRQNYGYTF